This is a list of T cell receptor beta chains from one sample in a study of OX40 agonist ivuxolimab in advanced cancers. TCRdb keeps only in-frame clones here, not all; method: immunoSEQ multiplex PCR. The sample contains about 73,000 clones, around 90% of which appear only once. Sequences were derived from CD4+ or CD8+ T cells sorted from blood, sampled in a trial of the OX40 agonist ivuxolimab. The receptor source for this set is an adult with an advanced solid tumor such as melanoma, head and neck, liver or kidney cancer. Each CDR3 is given without its conserved first and last residue. The D gene is left open where the match is weak.

>TRBD2|TRBJ2-7|TRBV2
ASSLTSVAYEQY
>TRBD2|TRBJ2-3|TRBV28
ASSPGLVYTQY
>NA|TRBJ1-2|TRBV14
ASSPFNGGYT
>NA|TRBJ2-5|TRBV15
ATSRDRGLQETQY
>NA|TRBJ2-3|TRBV7-9
ASSLEASTDTQY
>TRBD1|TRBJ2-7|TRBV27
ASSLGQGTYEQY
>NA|TRBJ2-7|TRBV4-1
ASSQEELATPYEQY
>NA|TRBJ2-1|TRBV6-1
ASSAWGPYNEQF
>NA|TRBJ1-1|TRBV5-4
ASSWIDSEAF
>NA|TRBJ1-1|TRBV6-4
ASGVGGGAEGGTEAF
>NA|TRBJ2-5|TRBV7-8
ASSLLTAQETQY
>NA|TRBJ1-1|TRBV6-1
ATENGEAF
>TRBD2|TRBJ2-1|TRBV27
ASSPGLASYNEQF
>NA|TRBJ1-1|TRBV10-2
ASSERGRGDMNTEAF
>NA|TRBJ2-1|TRBV29-1
SVHVHSGDEQF
>TRBD2|TRBJ2-6|TRBV7-9
ASSLFLAGYSGANVLT
>NA|TRBJ2-1|TRBV29-1
SVGLWGQTDLEF
>NA|TRBJ2-3|TRBV9
ASSVWQSRTDTQY
>NA|TRBJ2-4|TRBV4-1
ASSQERGVGNIQY
>TRBD1|TRBJ2-5|TRBV6-5
ASIGQGQETQY
>TRBD1|TRBJ1-3|TRBV7-8
ASSFGTVLSGNTIY
>NA|TRBJ1-1|TRBV4-1
ASSQVTGLGTEAF
>NA|TRBJ2-3|TRBV27
ASSLFQTADTQY
>TRBD1|TRBJ1-2|TRBV14
ASRPGQGNYGYT
>NA|TRBJ1-2|TRBV5-6
ASSAAPNVYGYT
>NA|TRBJ2-7|TRBV5-6
ASNSLTGSSYEQY
>NA|TRBJ1-2|TRBV2
ASWDGAGGYT
>NA|TRBJ1-1|TRBV29-1
SVPGNGTEAF
>NA|TRBJ1-6|TRBV25-1
ATHLGTLH
>NA|TRBJ2-1|TRBV6-5
ASNSGYNEQF
>NA|TRBJ1-4|TRBV28
ASGHEKLF
>NA|TRBJ1-3|TRBV2
ASSEFPGFGGNTIY
>NA|TRBJ2-6|TRBV7-2
ASSSWTSGANVLT
>NA|TRBJ2-3|TRBV29-1
SVPPFGGITDTQY
>TRBD2|TRBJ2-7|TRBV4-1
ASSQDRVAGAYEQY
>NA|TRBJ2-7|TRBV7-6
ASSLPTGVYEQY
>TRBD2|TRBJ2-3|TRBV19
ASSIEPAGLTDTQY
>NA|TRBJ1-2|TRBV19
ASSIRDGQSYT
>NA|TRBJ2-1|TRBV30
AWSAGWAGEQF
>NA|TRBJ2-2|TRBV9
ASSAFQDTGELF
>NA|TRBJ2-3|TRBV27
ASTGPSTDTQY
>NA|TRBJ2-5|TRBV28
ASSITGRLAETQY
>NA|TRBJ1-1|TRBV27
ASSFWGPTEAF
>NA|TRBJ2-7|TRBV7-9
ASSLQKLEQY
>TRBD2|TRBJ2-5|TRBV7-9
ASRQTLLAGEFQY
>NA|TRBJ2-6|TRBV19
ASSIMNSGANVLT
>TRBD1|TRBJ2-2|TRBV6-5
ASSYVTGPGELF
>NA|TRBJ1-3|TRBV23-1
ASSQSVGLNSGNTIY
>NA|TRBJ2-7|TRBV11-3
ASSLAPGWEQY
>TRBD1|TRBJ1-1|TRBV2
ASRLGTETEAF
>NA|TRBJ1-5|TRBV4-1
ASSQEGADQPQH